This record concerns one T cell receptor (beta chain) sequence. There is no known antigen for this receptor. No much larger clonotype is one base removed from it; base qualities were not supplied. The data originate from a study of control samples from healthy donors and cancer patients (dated by TCRdb to the early 2020s). To prepare the library, the immunoSEQ multiplex PCR assay was applied. TCRdb took this table from immuneACCESS and kept in-frame rearrangements with V and J called. Such tables lack part of the clones; where checked against another copy, unresolved V genes explain under half of the gap, and the rest is unexplained. The sample table records about 120,000 clones; around 89% of these occur just once. Of the sample, approximately 3.2% falls within the top ten clones. For CDR1 and CDR2, the germline V gene lists SNHLY and FYNNEI. CDR3 length: 12 amino acids, cysteine to phenylalanine. Just CDR3 DNA is preserved here, 36 bases in frame from base 1. V is clipped by 6 bases and J by 4 bases, and the sequence between their germline boundaries is 7 bases long.

The sample comprised blood. The V and J genes are TRBV2 and TRBJ1-5, with an unclear D gene assignment. This receptor was taken from a man aged 35-49 years in good health. The CDR3 here reads CASRGLNQPQHF. The DNA sequence reads TGTGCCAGCAGAGGTTTGAATCAGCCCCAGCATTTT.